This TCR beta chain was sequenced in a study of blood T cell repertoires in COVID-19. The age range of participants was 18 to 89 years, with residence in under 30 US areas. Allocation to cohorts depended on clinical history reported by the participants. All recovered Cohort 3 donors got two negative PCRs, got clearance, or saw symptom resolution. From germline, CDR1 is MGHRA and CDR2 YSYEKL. The CDR3 loop spans 16 amino acids. V was pared by 0 bases and J by 4 bases, with 4 bases of the junction left unmatched. Some clones are missing from TCRdb's copy, which holds only in-frame ones; the method was immunoSEQ multiplex PCR. This sample has around 260,000 clones; around 85% occur once, and the top ten carry roughly 4%.

The genes are TRBV4-1 and TRBJ2-5; 11 bases map to TRBD2. The TCR originated in a woman in her 30s who had recovered from COVID-19. Sequences were obtained from PBMCs or T cells enriched from blood (not recorded which). CDR3 in amino acids: CASSQDGSGGAETQYF. DNA for the CDR3: TGCGCCAGCAGCCAAGATGGTAGCGGGGGGGCAGAGACCCAGTACTTC.